The T cell receptor beta chain under discussion was sequenced for a study of CD8+ T cells in alopecia areata. Study summary: The tofacitinib course ran for 6 to 18 months and was followed by 6 months off drug.

Extraction and reverse transcription of RNA yielded cDNA as the sequencing template. Data came from immunoSEQ multiplex PCR; TCRdb stores just in-frame clones and leaves some out. The sample records more than 95,000 clones, under 90% being singletons. Treatment specified: oral pan-JAK inhibitor, 5-10 mg twice daily. The specimen was CD8+ T cells sorted from blood, collected at roughly week 30, from a patient treated with tofacitinib. This sequence originates from a human donor with alopecia areata.

The CDR3 loop is CASIHRDRVDGEQYF. DNA for the CDR3: TGTGCCAGCATACACCGGGACAGGGTAGATGGCGAGCAGTACTTC. This sequence joins TRBV7-9 and TRBJ2-7; TRBD1 agrees at 9 bases. The CDR3 runs 15 residues. Germline trimming cut 7 bases from V and 6 bases from J; bases unmatched to any gene: 13. Germline CDR1 is SEHNR and CDR2 is FQNEAQ (reference sequence).